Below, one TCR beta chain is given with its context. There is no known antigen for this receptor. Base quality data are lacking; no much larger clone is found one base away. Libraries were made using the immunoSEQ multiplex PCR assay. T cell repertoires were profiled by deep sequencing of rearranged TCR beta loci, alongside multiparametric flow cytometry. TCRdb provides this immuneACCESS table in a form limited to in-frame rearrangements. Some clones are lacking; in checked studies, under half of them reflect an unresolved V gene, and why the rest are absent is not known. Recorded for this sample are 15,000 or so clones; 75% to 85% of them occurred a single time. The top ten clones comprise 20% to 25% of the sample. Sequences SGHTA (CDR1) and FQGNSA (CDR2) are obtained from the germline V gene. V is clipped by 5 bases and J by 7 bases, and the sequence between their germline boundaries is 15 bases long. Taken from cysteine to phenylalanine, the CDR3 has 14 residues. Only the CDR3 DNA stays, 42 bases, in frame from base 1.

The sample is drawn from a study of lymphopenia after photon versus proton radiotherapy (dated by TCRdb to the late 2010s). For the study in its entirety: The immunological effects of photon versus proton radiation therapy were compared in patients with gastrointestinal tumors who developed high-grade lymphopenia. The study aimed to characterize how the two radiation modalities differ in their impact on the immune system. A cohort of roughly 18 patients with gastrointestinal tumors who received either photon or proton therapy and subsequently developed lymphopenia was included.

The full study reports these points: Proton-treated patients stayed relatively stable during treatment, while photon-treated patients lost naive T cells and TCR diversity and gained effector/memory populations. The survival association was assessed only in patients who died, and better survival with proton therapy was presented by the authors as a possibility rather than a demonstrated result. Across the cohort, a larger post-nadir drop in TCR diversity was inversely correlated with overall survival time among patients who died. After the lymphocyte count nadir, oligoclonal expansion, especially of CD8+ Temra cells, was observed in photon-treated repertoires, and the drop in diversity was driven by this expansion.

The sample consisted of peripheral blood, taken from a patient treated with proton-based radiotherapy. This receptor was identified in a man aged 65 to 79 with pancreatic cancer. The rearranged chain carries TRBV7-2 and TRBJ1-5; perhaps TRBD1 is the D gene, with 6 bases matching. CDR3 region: CASSIRGLEQPQHF. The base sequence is TGTGCCAGCAGCATCAGGGGCCTCGAACAGCCCCAGCATTTT. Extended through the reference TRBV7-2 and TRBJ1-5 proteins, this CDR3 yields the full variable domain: GAGVSQSPSNKVTEKGKDVELRCDPISGHTALYWYRQSLGQGLEFLIYFQGNSAPDKSGLPSDRFSAERTGGSVSTLTIQRTQQEDSAVYLCASSIRGLEQPQHFGDGTRLSIL.